This T cell receptor beta chain was recorded in a study of blood T cell repertoires in COVID-19 (dated by TCRdb to the early 2020s). About the investigation overall: Collaborator samples came from the United States, Italy and Spain and covered acute and convalescent phases of COVID-19. Where available, HLA class I and class II types were obtained from metadata supplied by the sample provider rather than from assay-based typing. The material from the prospective study consisted of cDNA or gDNA derived from T cells, B-cell-depleted T cells, or PBMCs. Samples were obtained from the ongoing ImmuneRACE study (first 160 participants) and from some 1,200 subjects provided by 6 global collaborators. Nearly every sample came with metadata listing a de-identified subject ID, COVID-19 status, age in years and sex. The dataset comprised deeply sampled blood TCRbeta repertoires from subjects exposed to, actively infected with, or recovered from COVID-19. The repertoires were released in a freely available public database intended as a resource for research on the immune response to SARS-CoV-2. The study at large found these results: The quantity of clinical and demographic metadata differed by source and by participant and was supplied without curation.

Each collaborating institution followed its own protocols to collect whole blood in K2EDTA tubes. For TCRbeta analysis, collaborator samples were shipped as frozen whole blood, as isolated PBMCs, or as DNA extracted from either sample type. The immunoSEQ Assay, a bias-controlled multiplex PCR, was used to amplify TCRbeta CDR3 regions from genomic DNA. The published analysis was carried out like this. The number of nucleated cells in each sample was estimated from the amplification of reference gene primers within the assay. To quantify the absolute abundance of each unique TCRbeta CDR3 rearrangement, sequence reads were collapsed and filtered. Productive Simpson clonality was computed per sample as the square root of Simpson's diversity index over productive rearrangements. Sourced from immuneACCESS, this table was stored by TCRdb with only in-frame sequences that have V and J called. A share of the clones is absent; for the studies checked, an unresolved V gene accounts for under half, and the remainder has no known explanation. V and J calls and clone size follow that table, whereas D and trimming were derived from the DNA. This sample lists around 150,000 clones; approximately 84% were detected once. About a fifth of the sample lies in the top ten.

V is pruned by 0 bases and J by 7 bases, leaving 9 bases of the junction without a gene match. The CDR3 contains 15 residues, cysteine and phenylalanine counted. Just CDR3 DNA is preserved here, 45 bases in frame from base 1. CDR1 is given as MGHRA and CDR2 as YSYEKL, both from the germline V gene. Notes on this clone: It lacks a known antigen. No base quality information exists; no much larger clone differs at one position.

Sequencing was performed on peripheral blood. The TCR was taken from a woman older than 75 with acute or convalescent COVID-19. The V gene is TRBV4-1 and the J gene is TRBJ2-7, with 7 bases matching TRBD2. The nucleotides read TGCGCCAGCAGCCAAGATGGGCTAGCGGCGGGAGAGCAGTACTTC. It encodes CASSQDGLAAGEQYF.